These 8 T cell receptor beta chains were all obtained from the same sample, sequenced in a study of blood T cell repertoires in COVID-19. Some clones are missing from TCRdb's copy, which holds only in-frame ones; the method was immunoSEQ multiplex PCR. The table lists roughly 150,000 clones, over 75% of them singletons. Sequencing used peripheral blood. Receptors were obtained from a woman in her sixties or seventies with active COVID-19.

Here the CDR3 reads CASSQYTGELFF. CDR3 sequence (DNA): TGTGCCAGCAGCCAGTACACCGGGGAGCTGTTTTTT. This sequence joins TRBV7-9 and TRBJ2-2; D not resolved. CDR1 is SEHNR, CDR2 FQNEAQ, per germline (reference sequence). The CDR3 totals 12 residues. Deletions cut 5 bases from V and 3 bases from J, with 4 bases between.

The chain carries TRBV25-1 and TRBJ2-7; TRBD1 might be the D (5 bases). There are 13 residues in the CDR3. The V gene lost 6 bases and the J gene lost 6 bases, with 15 bases spanning the gap. The germline V gene encodes CDR1 MGHDK and CDR2 SYGVNS. CDR3 residues: CASRELRDCEQYF. Here the CDR3 DNA reads TGTGCCAGCAGGGAACTCAGGGATTGCGAGCAGTACTTC.

The chain carries TRBV25-1 and TRBJ1-1; D may be TRBD1 (6 bases). CDR1 is MGHDK, CDR2 SYGVNS, per germline. The CDR3 has 13 amino acids. Trimming shortened V by 5 bases and J by 8 bases, and 15 bases separated the two germline ends. The CDR3 reads CASSFRGAPEAFF. CDR3 DNA sequence: TGTGCCAGCAGTTTCAGGGGAGCCCCCGAAGCTTTCTTT.

The J gene is TRBJ2-1, the V gene TRBV11-2, with TRBD2 matching over 12 bases. Trimming cost V 4 bases and J 15 bases; bases outside gene matches: 4. This CDR3 region has 12 residues. Germline lookup yields CDR1 SGHAT and CDR2 FQNNGV. CDR3 in amino acids: CASSSTSGSMFF. CDR3 nucleotide sequence: TGTGCCAGCAGCTCGACTAGCGGGAGTATGTTCTTC. Based on the CDR3 plus reference TRBV11-2 and TRBJ2-1, the full variable domain is EAGVAQSPRYKIIEKRQSVAFWCNPISGHATLYWYQQILGQGPKLLIQFQNNGVVDDSQLPKDRFSAERLKGVDSTLKIQPAKLEDSAVYLCASSSTSGSMFFGPGTRLTVL.

This clone occurred once. The V gene is TRBV18, the J gene TRBJ1-5, with TRBD1 matching 12 bases. This CDR3 spans 19 amino acids. Per germline, CDR1 KGHSH and CDR2 LQKENI. After removal of 0 bases from V and 3 bases from J, the junction contained 9 bases not matched to a gene. CDR3 amino acids: CASSPPWDRGRGSNQPQHF. The CDR3 bases are TGTGCCAGCTCACCACCGTGGGACAGGGGGCGCGGGTCCAATCAGCCCCAGCATTTT.

The rearrangement uses TRBV5-8 and TRBJ2-7, with 7 bases that match TRBD1. With V trimmed by 3 bases and J by 2 bases, 2 bases remained unmatched. Per the germline V gene, CDR1 is SGHTS and CDR2 is YDEGEE. The CDR3 extends over 13 amino acids. CDR3 residues: CASSWGQTYEQYF. The DNA of the CDR3 is TGTGCCAGCAGCTGGGGACAGACCTACGAGCAGTACTTC.

The chain links TRBV7-9 to TRBJ1-1, with unresolved D. The V end lost 5 bases, the J end lost 0 bases, and 10 bases lay between the germline ends. From germline, CDR1 is SEHNR and CDR2 FQNEAQ (reference sequence). The CDR3 length is 14 residues. This CDR3 reads CASSQAGMNTEAFF. The CDR3 coding sequence is TGTGCCAGCAGCCAGGCAGGCATGAACACTGAAGCTTTCTTT.

V and J are TRBV30 and TRBJ1-6; no clear D gene. Germline loops: CDR1 GTSNPN, CDR2 SVGIG (reference sequence). V gave up 5 bases and J gave up 3 bases, with 17 bases separating them. This CDR3 has 16 residues. This CDR3 is CAWQEAKVFYNSPLHF. In nucleotides, the CDR3 is TGTGCCTGGCAAGAGGCGAAGGTATTCTATAATTCACCCCTCCACTTT.